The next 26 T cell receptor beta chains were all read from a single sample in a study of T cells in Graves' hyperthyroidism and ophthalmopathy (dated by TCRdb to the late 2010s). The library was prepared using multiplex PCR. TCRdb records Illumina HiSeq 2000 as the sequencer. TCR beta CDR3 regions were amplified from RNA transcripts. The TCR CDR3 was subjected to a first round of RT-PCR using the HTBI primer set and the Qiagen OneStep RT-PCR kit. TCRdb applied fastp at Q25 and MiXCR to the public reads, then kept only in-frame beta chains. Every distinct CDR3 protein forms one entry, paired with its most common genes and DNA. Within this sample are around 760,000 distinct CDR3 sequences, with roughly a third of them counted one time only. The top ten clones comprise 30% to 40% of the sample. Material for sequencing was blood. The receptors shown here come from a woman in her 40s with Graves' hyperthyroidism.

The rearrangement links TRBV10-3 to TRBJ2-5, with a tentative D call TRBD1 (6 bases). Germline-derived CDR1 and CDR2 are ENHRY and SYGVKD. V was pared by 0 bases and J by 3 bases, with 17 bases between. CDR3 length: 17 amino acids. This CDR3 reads CAISESSTGRLEETQYF. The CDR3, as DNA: TGTGCCATCAGTGAGTCGAGCACAGGGCGGTTGGAAGAGACCCAGTACTTC.

As DNA, the CDR3 is TGTGCCAGCAGTTTTTGGCAGGGAGGTCAGCCCCAGCATTTT. Its protein is CASSFWQGGQPQHF. This rearrangement joins TRBV27 to TRBJ1-5, with D possibly matching TRBD1 (5 bases). Trimming removed 3 bases from V and 6 bases from J, with 12 bases in between. CDR1 is MNHEY and CDR2 is SMNVEV in the germline V gene (reference sequence). This CDR3 comprises 14 residues.

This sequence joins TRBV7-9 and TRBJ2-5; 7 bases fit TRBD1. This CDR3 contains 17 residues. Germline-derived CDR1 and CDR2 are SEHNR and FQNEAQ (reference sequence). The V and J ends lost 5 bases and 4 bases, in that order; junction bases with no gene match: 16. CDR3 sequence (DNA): TGTGCCAGCAGCCACAAGAGGATCGGGACAGTCGGAGAGACCCAGTACTTC. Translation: CASSHKRIGTVGETQYF.

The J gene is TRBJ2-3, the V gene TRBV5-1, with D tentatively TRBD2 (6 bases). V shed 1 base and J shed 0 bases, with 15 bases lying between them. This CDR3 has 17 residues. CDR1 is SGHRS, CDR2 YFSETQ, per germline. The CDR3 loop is CASSLIPASGSTDTQYF. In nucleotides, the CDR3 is TGCGCCAGCAGCTTGATCCCCGCGAGCGGGAGCACAGATACGCAGTATTTT.

CDR3 sequence: CASTPEGGSRGYGYTF. The CDR3 bases are TGTGCCAGTACCCCGGAGGGAGGGTCCCGCGGCTATGGCTACACCTTC. This rearrangement joins TRBV19 to TRBJ1-2; no definite D call. Germline V gene lookup returns CDR1 LNHDA and CDR2 SQIVND (reference sequence). V lost 7 bases to trimming and J lost 4 bases, with 22 bases between them. CDR3 size: 16 residues.

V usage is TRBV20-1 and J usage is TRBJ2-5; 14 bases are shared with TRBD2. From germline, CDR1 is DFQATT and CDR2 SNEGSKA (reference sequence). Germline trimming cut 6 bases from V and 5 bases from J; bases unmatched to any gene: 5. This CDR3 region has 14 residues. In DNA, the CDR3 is TGCAGTGCGGGACTAGCGGGAGCCGGGGAGACCCAGTACTTC. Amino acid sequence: CSAGLAGAGETQYF.

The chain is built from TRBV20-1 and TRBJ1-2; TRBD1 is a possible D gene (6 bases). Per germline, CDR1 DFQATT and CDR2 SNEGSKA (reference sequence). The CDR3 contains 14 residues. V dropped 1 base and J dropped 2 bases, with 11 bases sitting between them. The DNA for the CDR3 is TGCAGTGCTAGAGTTAGGACAGACAACTATGGCTACACCTTC. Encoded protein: CSARVRTDNYGYTF.

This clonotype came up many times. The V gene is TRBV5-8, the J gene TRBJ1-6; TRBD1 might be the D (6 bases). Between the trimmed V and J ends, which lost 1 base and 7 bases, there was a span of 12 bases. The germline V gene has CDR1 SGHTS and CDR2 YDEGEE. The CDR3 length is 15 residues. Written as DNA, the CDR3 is TGTGCCAGCAGCTTGTTCGCAGGGGACAATTCACCCCTCCACTTT. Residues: CASSLFAGDNSPLHF.

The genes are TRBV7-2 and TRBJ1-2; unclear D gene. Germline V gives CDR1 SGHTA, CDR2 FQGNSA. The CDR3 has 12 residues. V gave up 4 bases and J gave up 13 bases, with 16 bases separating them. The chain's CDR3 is CASSSPDKGRTF. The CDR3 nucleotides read TGTGCCAGCAGCTCGCCCGACAAAGGTCGCACCTTC.

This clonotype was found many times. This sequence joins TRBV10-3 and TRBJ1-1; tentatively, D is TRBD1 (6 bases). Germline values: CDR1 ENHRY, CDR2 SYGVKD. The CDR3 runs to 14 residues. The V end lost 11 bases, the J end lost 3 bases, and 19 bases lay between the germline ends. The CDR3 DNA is TGTGCCTCCCGAGCGGAGCAGGGGCACACTGAAGCTTTCTTT. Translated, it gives CASRAEQGHTEAFF.

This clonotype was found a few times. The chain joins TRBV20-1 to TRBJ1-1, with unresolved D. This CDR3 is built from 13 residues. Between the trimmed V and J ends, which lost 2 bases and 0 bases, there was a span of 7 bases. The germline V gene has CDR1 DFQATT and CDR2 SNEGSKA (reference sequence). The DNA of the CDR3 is TGCAGTGCTAGACCATATATGAACACTGAAGCTTTCTTT. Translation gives CSARPYMNTEAFF.

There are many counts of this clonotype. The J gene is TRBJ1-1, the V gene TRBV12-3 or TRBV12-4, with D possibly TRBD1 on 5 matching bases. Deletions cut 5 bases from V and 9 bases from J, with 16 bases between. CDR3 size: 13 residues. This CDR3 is CASSPESGTQAFF. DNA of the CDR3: TGTGCCAGCAGTCCGGAGAGTGGGACTCAAGCTTTCTTT.

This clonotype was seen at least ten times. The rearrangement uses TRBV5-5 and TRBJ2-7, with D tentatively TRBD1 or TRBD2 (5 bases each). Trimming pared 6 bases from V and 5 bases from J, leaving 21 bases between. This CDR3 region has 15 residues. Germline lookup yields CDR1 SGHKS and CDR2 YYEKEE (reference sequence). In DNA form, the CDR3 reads TGTGCCAGCACCACTGTCGGAGGTGGGGCGGACGAGCAGTACTTC. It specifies CASTTVGGGADEQYF.

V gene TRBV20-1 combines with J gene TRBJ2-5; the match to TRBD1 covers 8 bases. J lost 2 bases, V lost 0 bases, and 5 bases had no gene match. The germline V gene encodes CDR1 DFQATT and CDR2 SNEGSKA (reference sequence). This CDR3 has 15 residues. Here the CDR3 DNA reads TGCAGTGCTAGAGATCAGGGGACAGGTCAAGAGACCCAGTACTTC. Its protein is CSARDQGTGQETQYF.

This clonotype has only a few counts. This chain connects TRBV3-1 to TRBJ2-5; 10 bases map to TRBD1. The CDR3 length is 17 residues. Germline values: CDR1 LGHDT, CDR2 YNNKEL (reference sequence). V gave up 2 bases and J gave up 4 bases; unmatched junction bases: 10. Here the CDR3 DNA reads TGTGCCAGCAGCCAACTCAGTCCCGGGACAGGGGCAGAGACCCAGTACTTC. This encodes CASSQLSPGTGAETQYF.

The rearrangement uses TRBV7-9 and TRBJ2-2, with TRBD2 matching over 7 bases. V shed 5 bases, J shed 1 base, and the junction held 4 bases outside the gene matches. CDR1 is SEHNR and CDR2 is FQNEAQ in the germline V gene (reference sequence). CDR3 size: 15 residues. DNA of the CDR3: TGTGCCAGCAGCGCTAGCGGTTTGAACACCGGGGAGCTGTTTTTT. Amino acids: CASSASGLNTGELFF. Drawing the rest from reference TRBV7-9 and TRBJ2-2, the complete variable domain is DTGVSQNPRHKITKRGQNVTFRCDPISEHNRLYWYRQTLGQGPEFLTYFQNEAQLEKSRLLSDRFSAERPKGSFSTLEIQRTEQGDSAMYLCASSASGLNTGELFFGEGSRLTVL.

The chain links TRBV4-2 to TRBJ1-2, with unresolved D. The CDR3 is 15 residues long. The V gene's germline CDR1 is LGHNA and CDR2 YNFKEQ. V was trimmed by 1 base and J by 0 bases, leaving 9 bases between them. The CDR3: CASSQGAEPNYGYTF. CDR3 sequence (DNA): TGTGCCAGCAGCCAAGGTGCGGAACCTAACTATGGCTACACCTTC.

CDR3 DNA: TGTGCCAGCAGTGAAAGGACAGGGTATGGCTACACCTTC. Translated, it gives CASSERTGYGYTF. The chain uses TRBV6-1 and TRBJ1-2; 8 bases fit TRBD1. Germline CDR1 and CDR2: MNHNS and SASEGT. With V trimmed by 2 bases and J by 5 bases, 1 base remained unmatched. This CDR3 spans 13 amino acids.

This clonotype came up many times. The CDR3 DNA is TGTGCCAGTAACCCAGGGATGGTCACTGAAGCTTTCTTT. This translates into CASNPGMVTEAFF. V is TRBV19 and J is TRBJ1-1; possible D gene TRBD1, 5 bases. The CDR3 has 13 residues. Germline V gives CDR1 LNHDA, CDR2 SQIVND (reference sequence). Trimming stripped 7 bases from V and 4 bases from J, with 13 bases between. Variable domain in full (rest from reference TRBV19 and TRBJ1-1): DGGITQSPKYLFRKEGQNVTLSCEQNLNHDAMYWYRQDPGQGLRLIYYSQIVNDFQKGDIAEGYSVSREKKESFPLTVTSAQKNPTAFYLCASNPGMVTEAFFGQGTRLTVV.

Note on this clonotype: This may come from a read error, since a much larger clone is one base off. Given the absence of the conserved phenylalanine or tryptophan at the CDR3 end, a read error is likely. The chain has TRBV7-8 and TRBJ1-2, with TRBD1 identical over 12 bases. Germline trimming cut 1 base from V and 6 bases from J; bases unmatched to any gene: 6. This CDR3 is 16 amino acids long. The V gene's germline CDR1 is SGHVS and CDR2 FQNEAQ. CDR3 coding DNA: TGTGCCAGCAGCTTAGTCGGGGGACAGGGGGCGGATGGCTACACCCTC. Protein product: CASSLVGGQGADGYTL.

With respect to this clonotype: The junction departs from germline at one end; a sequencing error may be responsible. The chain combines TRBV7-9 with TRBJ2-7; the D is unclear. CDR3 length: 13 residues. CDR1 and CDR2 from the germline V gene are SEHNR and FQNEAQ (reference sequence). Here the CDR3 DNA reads TGTGCCGGCAGCTTAGGGCAGCGTAGGGAGCAGTACTTC. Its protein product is CAGSLGQRREQYF.

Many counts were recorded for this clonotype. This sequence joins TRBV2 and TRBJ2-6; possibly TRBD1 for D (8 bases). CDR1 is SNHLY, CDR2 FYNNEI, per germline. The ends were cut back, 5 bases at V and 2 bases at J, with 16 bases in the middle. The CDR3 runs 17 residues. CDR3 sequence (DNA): TGTGCCAGCAGTAAAAGACAGGGGAGGGCTGGGGCCAACGTCCTGACTTTC. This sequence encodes CASSKRQGRAGANVLTF.

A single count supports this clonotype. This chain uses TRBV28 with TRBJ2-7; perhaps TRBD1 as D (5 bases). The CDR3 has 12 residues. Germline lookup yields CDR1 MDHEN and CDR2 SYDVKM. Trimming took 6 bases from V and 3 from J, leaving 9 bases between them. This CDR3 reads CASRGVGYEQYF. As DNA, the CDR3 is TGTGCCAGCAGAGGGGTTGGCTACGAGCAGTACTTC.

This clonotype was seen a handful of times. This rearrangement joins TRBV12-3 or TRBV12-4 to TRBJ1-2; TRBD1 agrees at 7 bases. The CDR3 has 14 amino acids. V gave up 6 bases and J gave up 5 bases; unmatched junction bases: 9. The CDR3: CASSDPDRYYGYTF. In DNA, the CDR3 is TGTGCCAGCAGCGACCCGGACAGGTATTATGGCTACACCTTC.

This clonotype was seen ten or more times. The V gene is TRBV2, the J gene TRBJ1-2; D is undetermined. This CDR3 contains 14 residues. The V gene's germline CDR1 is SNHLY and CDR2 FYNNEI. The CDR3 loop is CDSCLDQPNYGYTF. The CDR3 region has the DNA TGTGATAGTTGTTTGGACCAACCAAACTATGGCTACACCTTC. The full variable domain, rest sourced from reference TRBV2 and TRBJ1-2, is EPEVTQTPSHQVTQMGQEVILRCVPISNHLYFYWYRQILGQKVEFLVSFYNNEISEKSEIFDDQFSVERPDGSNFTLKIRSTKLEDSAMYFCDSCLDQPNYGYTFGSGTRLTVV.

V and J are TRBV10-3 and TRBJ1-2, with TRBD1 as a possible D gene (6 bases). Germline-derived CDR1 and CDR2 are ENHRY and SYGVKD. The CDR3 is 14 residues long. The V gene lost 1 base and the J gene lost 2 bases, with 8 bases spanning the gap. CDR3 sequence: CAISELTGNYGYTF. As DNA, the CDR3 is TGTGCCATCAGTGAGTTAACAGGGAACTATGGCTACACCTTC.